This T cell receptor beta chain was captured by sequencing in a study of blood T cell repertoires in COVID-19. Per the original methods: Using reference gene primer amplification, nucleated cell counts were estimated. Assay used: immunoSEQ multiplex PCR; TCRdb lists only in-frame clones, some missing. Clone size and the V and J calls come from that table; the DNA yielded D and trimming. The data show some 220,000 clones, around 89% seen once. Germline loops: CDR1 SGHNT, CDR2 YYREEE (reference sequence). The CDR3 is 15 residues long. Unmatched junction bases numbered 6, after V lost 5 bases and J lost 1 base. Participants came from about two dozen US areas, aged about 18 to 90 years. Participants were placed into cohorts based on the clinical history they reported.

The rearrangement uses TRBV5-4 and TRBJ1-2, with 9 bases identical to TRBD1. Sequencing input: PBMCs or T cells enriched from blood (not recorded which). The TCR comes from a woman aged 18-29 years in a cohort exposed to, infected with or recovered from COVID-19 (not recorded which). As DNA, the CDR3 is TGTGCCAGCAGACGGGACAGGGATATTAACTATGGCTACACCTTC. This codes for CASRRDRDINYGYTF. Combining the CDR3 with reference TRBV5-4 and TRBJ1-2 gives the whole variable domain ETGVTQSPTHLIKTRGQQVTLRCSSQSGHNTVSWYQQALGQGPQFIFQYYREEENGRGNFPPRFSGLQFPNYSSELNVNALELDDSALYLCASRRDRDINYGYTFGSGTRLTVV.